The clone carrying this T cell receptor (beta chain) was counted only a few times. TCRdb keeps only in-frame clones here, not all; method: immunoSEQ multiplex PCR. The profile shows about 240,000 clones, 84% of them singletons. This entry belongs to a study of blood T cell repertoires in COVID-19. Study at large: T cells, B-cell-depleted T cells, or PBMCs provided the cDNA or gDNA that served as material.

The CDR3 runs 14 residues. Germline V CDR1 and CDR2: MDHEN, SYDVKM. Between the trimmed V and J ends, which lost 8 bases and 2 bases, there was a span of 16 bases. This chain connects TRBV28 to TRBJ2-7; D is undetermined. The sequencing sample was made of peripheral blood. This clonotype was obtained from a man between 45 and 60 years old with acute or convalescent COVID-19. This CDR3 reads CASGSLSEAYEQYF. Written as DNA, the CDR3 is TGTGCCAGCGGGTCTCTTTCCGAGGCCTACGAGCAGTACTTC.